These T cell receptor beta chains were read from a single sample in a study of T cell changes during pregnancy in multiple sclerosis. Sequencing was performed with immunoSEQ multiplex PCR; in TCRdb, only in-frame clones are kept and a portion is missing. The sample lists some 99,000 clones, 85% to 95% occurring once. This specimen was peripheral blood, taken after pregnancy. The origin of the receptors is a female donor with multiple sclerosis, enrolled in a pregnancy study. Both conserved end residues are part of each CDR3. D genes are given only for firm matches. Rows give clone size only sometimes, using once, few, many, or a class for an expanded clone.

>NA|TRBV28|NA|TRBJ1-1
TGTGCCAGCAGTTTGCGGGGAGTGGGTACCACTGAAGCTTTCTTT
CASSLRGVGTTEAFF
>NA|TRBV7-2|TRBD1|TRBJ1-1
TGTGCCAGCAGCGCTATGGACAGGATGAACACTGAAGCTTTCTTT
CASSAMDRMNTEAFF
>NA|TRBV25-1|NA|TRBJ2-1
TGTGCCAGCAGCTCGGGACTCGACAATGAGCAGTTCTTC
CASSSGLDNEQFF
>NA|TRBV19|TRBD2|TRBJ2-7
TGTGCCAGTAGTGATCTAGCGGGAGTAACCCCTTACGAGCAGTACTTC
CASSDLAGVTPYEQYF
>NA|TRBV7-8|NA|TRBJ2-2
TGTGCCAGCAGCCCTTTCCCCCCGACAGACAACACCGGGGAGCTGTTTTTT
CASSPFPPTDNTGELFF
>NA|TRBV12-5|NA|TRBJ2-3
TGTGCTAGTGGTTTGGCGGCAGGGGTGGGCCTTAGCACAGATACGCAGTATTTT
CASGLAAGVGLSTDTQYF
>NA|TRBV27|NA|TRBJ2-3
TGTGCCAGCAGAAGAGGATTTAGTGCAGATACGCAGTATTTT
CASRRGFSADTQYF
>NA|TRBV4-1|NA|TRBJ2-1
TGCGCCAGCAGCTCGACGCTGACTCCTCTTCCCCCGCTCTTC
CASSSTLTPLPPLF
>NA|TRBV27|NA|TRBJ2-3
TGTGCCAGCAGCCCCAGCGTCGTAGATACGCAGTATTTT
CASSPSVVDTQYF
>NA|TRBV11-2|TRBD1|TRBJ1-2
TGTGCCAGCAGCTTAGGAGGGGACAGACGGCGGAATATTGGCTACACCTTC
CASSLGGDRRRNIGYTF
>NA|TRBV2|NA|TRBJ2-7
TGTGCCAGCAGTGAAATGGACGGGGTCTACGAGCAGTACTTC
CASSEMDGVYEQYF
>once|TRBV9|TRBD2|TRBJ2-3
TGTGCCAGCAGTGCGGGACTAGCGACCACAGATACGCAGTATTTT
CASSAGLATTDTQYF
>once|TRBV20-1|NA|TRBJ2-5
TGCAGTGCTAGAGTAGTTGAGACCCAGTACTTC
CSARVVETQYF
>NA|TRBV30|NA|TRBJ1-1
TGTGCCTGGAAGAAGGGGTTGAACACTGAAGCTTTCTTT
CAWKKGLNTEAFF
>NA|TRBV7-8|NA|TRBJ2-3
TGTGCCAGCAGCTTCCTAGCAGATACGCAGTATTTT
CASSFLADTQYF
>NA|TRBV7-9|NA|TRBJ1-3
TGTGCCAGCAGCTCGGGAGACATGACTGGAAACACCATATATTTT
CASSSGDMTGNTIYF
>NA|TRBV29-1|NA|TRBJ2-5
TGCAGCGTTGAAGATAGCTTGACCACGGAGACCCAGTACTTC
CSVEDSLTTETQYF
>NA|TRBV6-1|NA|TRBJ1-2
TGTGCCAGCAGCTCAGCGCTATATGGCTACACCTTC
CASSSALYGYTF
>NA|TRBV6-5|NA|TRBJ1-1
TGTGCCAGCAGTCGTGACATGGATCTGAACACTGAAGCTTTCTTT
CASSRDMDLNTEAFF